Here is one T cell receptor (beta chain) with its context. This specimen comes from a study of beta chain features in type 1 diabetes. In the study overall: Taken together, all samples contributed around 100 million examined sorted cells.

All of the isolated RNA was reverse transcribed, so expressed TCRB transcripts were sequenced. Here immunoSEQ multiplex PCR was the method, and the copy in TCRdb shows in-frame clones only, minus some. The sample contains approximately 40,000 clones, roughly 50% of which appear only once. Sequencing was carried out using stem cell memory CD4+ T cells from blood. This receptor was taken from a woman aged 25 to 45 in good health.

The CDR3 spells CASSSQYF. The DNA for the CDR3 is TGTGCCAGCAGCTCACAGTACTTC. The chain carries TRBV11-2 and TRBJ2-7, with no clear D. The CDR3 extends over 8 amino acids. V lost 4 bases and J 10 bases, leaving 2 bases between the germline ends. Per the germline V gene, CDR1 is SGHAT and CDR2 is FQNNGV.